This T cell receptor beta chain was sequenced during a study of control samples from healthy donors and cancer patients. The CDR3 is 18 amino acids. Germline CDR1 SNHLY, CDR2 FYNNEI. Germline trimming cut 2 bases from V and 1 base from J; bases unmatched to any gene: 6. Sequencing was performed with immunoSEQ multiplex PCR; in TCRdb, only in-frame clones are kept and a portion is missing. The table shows hundreds of thousands of clones, with around 80% occurring only once. Sequenced: PBMCs. This receptor was taken from an older woman with lung cancer. This chain links TRBV2 with TRBJ2-4; 12 bases match TRBD2. The chain's CDR3 is CASSERLAGDWAKNIQYF. The DNA of the CDR3 is TGTGCCAGCAGTGAACGACTAGCGGGGGACTGGGCCAAAAACATTCAGTACTTC.